The source of this T cell receptor (beta chain) is a study of PD-L1 blockade in urothelial cancer. In the study overall: A median blood sample held 141,255 T cells and tens of thousands of unique TCRs.

Time point specified: pretreatment peripheral blood. The data were produced by immunoSEQ multiplex PCR, yet TCRdb's version contains in-frame clones alone and is incomplete. The sample consists of roughly 50,000 clones, roughly four fifths of them appearing once. Deletions cut 6 bases from V and 2 bases from J, with 8 bases between. CDR3 length: 13 amino acids. Germline loops: CDR1 SGHVS, CDR2 FQNEAQ. Sequences were derived from PBMCs, sampled around atezolizumab (anti-PD-L1) treatment. This chain connects TRBV7-8 to TRBJ1-5; the D gene is possibly TRBD1 (6 bases). This receptor was identified in a man aged 65-85 years with urothelial cancer. The CDR3 bases are TGTGCCAGCAGTAGACAGGGCAATCAGCCCCAGCATTTT. Its protein is CASSRQGNQPQHF.